These 22 T cell receptor beta chains came from one sample sequenced in a study of graft-versus-host responses after intestinal transplantation (dated by TCRdb to about 2021). The library relied on the immunoSEQ multiplex PCR assay. The table comes from immuneACCESS by way of TCRdb, which keeps in-frame sequences with V and J called. Part of the clones is missing from these tables; in studies checked, under half for an unresolved V gene and the rest for unknown reasons. This sample comprises 12,000 to 15,000 clones, just under 75% of them detected only once. Clones ranked in the top ten supply roughly 7.7% of the sample. To isolate intraepithelial and lamina propria lymphocytes from graft specimens, dithiothreitol, EDTA incubations and collagenase D digestion were used. This sample comprised ileum tissue, obtained 16 days after intestinal transplant. The receptors here all came from a human patient who received an intestinal transplant, so some T cells may come from the graft donor.

The chain couples TRBV27 to TRBJ2-3; 11 nucleotides match TRBD2. The CDR3 totals 16 residues. Germline V gene data show CDR1 as MNHEY and CDR2 as SMNVEV (reference sequence). J gave up 4 bases and V 4 bases, and 7 bases lay outside the gene matches. The CDR3 DNA reads TGTGCCAGCAGTTCCCATACTAGCGGGAGTCCAGATACGCAGTATTTT. Residues: CASSSHTSGSPDTQYF.

This clone appeared a single time. The rearrangement uses TRBV9 and TRBJ1-4; TRBD1 agrees at 7 bases. Germline CDR1 is SGDLS and CDR2 is YYNGEE. CDR3 size: 14 residues. The V and J ends lost 3 bases and 4 bases, in that order; junction bases with no gene match: 3. CDR3 sequence: CASSAGTVNEKLFF. The CDR3 region has the DNA TGTGCCAGCAGCGCCGGGACAGTTAATGAAAAACTGTTTTTT.

V and J are TRBV27 and TRBJ2-7; possible D gene TRBD2, 6 bases. This CDR3 is 15 amino acids long. Per germline, CDR1 MNHEY and CDR2 SMNVEV (reference sequence). V gave up 3 bases and J gave up 2 bases, with 14 bases separating them. The CDR3 bases are TGTGCCAGCAGTTTCCGGCGGGGCGTCACCTACGAGCAGTACTTC. As protein: CASSFRRGVTYEQYF.

The gene calls are TRBV28 and TRBJ1-2; D unclear. This CDR3 is built from 15 residues. Looked up from germline, CDR1 is MDHEN and CDR2 is SYDVKM. V lost 6 bases, J lost 2 bases, and 16 bases lay in between. CDR3 nucleotides: TGTGCCAGCAGGCCCGATATGGCGGAGAACTATGGCTACACCTTC. As protein: CASRPDMAENYGYTF.

This clone was detected only once. This chain's CDR3 is CASSQDRVWGRYEQYF. Here the CDR3 DNA reads TGTGCCAGCAGCCAAGATCGTGTTTGGGGGAGGTACGAGCAGTACTTC. The rearrangement links TRBV14 to TRBJ2-7; D is possibly TRBD2 (6 bases). The V and J ends lost 0 bases and 4 bases respectively, with 16 bases between them. The CDR3 is 16 residues long. Germline CDR1 SGHDN, CDR2 FVKESK.

This chain connects TRBV11-2 to TRBJ1-6; D is unclear. Trimming left V 1 base short and J 9 bases short, with 13 bases between. Germline V gene lookup returns CDR1 SGHAT and CDR2 FQNNGV. The CDR3 consists of 15 residues. The CDR3 DNA reads as TGTGCCAGCAGCTTAGGGGGAGGAGGTGTTTCACCCCTCCACTTT. Translating gives CASSLGGGGVSPLHF.

This clone was counted a few times. The genes are TRBV29-1 and TRBJ1-1; D remains ambiguous. CDR1 and CDR2 (germline): SQVTM, ANQGSEA. The CDR3 is 12 residues long. V lost 4 bases to trimming and J lost 0 bases, with 6 bases between them. The CDR3 region has the DNA TGCAGCGTTGTTCCAATGAACACTGAAGCTTTCTTT. Translating it yields CSVVPMNTEAFF.

The genes are TRBV19 and TRBJ2-2, with 7 bases matching TRBD2. The CDR3 totals 14 residues. Germline V gene sequence: CDR1 LNHDA, CDR2 SQIVND (reference sequence). V lost 4 bases, J lost 6 bases, and 5 bases stayed unmatched. The CDR3 region is CASSSGGGSGELFF. The CDR3 DNA sequence: TGTGCCAGTAGTAGCGGGGGTGGATCCGGGGAGCTGTTTTTT.

This chain links TRBV7-2 with TRBJ2-7; 7 bases line up with TRBD2. The CDR3 consists of 17 residues. J gave up 2 bases and V 3 bases, and 13 bases lay outside the gene matches. From germline, CDR1 is SGHTA and CDR2 FQGNSA. The CDR3, as DNA: TGTGCCAGCAGCTTGGTCGCGGGAGCCGCCCCTACCTACGAGCAGTACTTC. Its translation is CASSLVAGAAPTYEQYF.

This clone is deemed medium-sized (0.01 to 0.1%). V usage is TRBV5-1 and J usage is TRBJ2-7; 11 bases are a match to TRBD2. The V segment lost 0 bases and the J segment 6 bases; nucleotides outside the gene matches: 8. Germline CDR1 is SGHRS and CDR2 is YFSETQ. The CDR3 length is 16 residues. The CDR3 DNA is TGCGCCAGCAGCTTGGTGCTCGGACTAGCGGGCGGCGAGCAGTACTTC. Its protein is CASSLVLGLAGGEQYF. Drawing the rest from reference TRBV5-1 and TRBJ2-7, the complete variable domain is KAGVTQTPRYLIKTRGQQVTLSCSPISGHRSVSWYQQTPGQGLQFLFEYFSETQRNKGNFPGRFSGRQFSNSRSEMNVSTLELGDSALYLCASSLVLGLAGGEQYFGPGTRLTVT.

The V call is TRBV7-9, the J call TRBJ2-1, with D hard to call. CDR1 and CDR2 (germline): SEHNR, FQNEAQ (reference sequence). Trimming pared 4 bases from V and 9 bases from J, leaving 13 bases between. This CDR3 region has 13 residues. The CDR3 DNA reads as TGTGCCAGCAGCTCCCCCACTGCGGTTGAGCAGTTCTTC. Its translation is CASSSPTAVEQFF. The variable domain in full, with the rest retrieved from reference TRBV7-9 and TRBJ2-1, is DTGVSQNPRHKITKRGQNVTFRCDPISEHNRLYWYRQTLGQGPEFLTYFQNEAQLEKSRLLSDRFSAERPKGSFSTLEIQRTEQGDSAMYLCASSSPTAVEQFFGPGTRLTVL.

The chain joins TRBV5-1 to TRBJ1-4; 9 nucleotides line up with TRBD1. Germline CDR1 and CDR2: SGHRS and YFSETQ. The ends lost 5 bases at V and 2 bases at J; junction bases unmatched: 4. CDR3 length equals 15 residues. CDR3 coding DNA: TGCGCCAGCAGGGGGACAGGGAGCACTAATGAAAAACTGTTTTTT. Amino acids: CASRGTGSTNEKLFF.

The J gene is TRBJ1-1, the V gene TRBV27; D not certain. V lost 4 bases, J lost 3 bases, and 9 bases lay in between. CDR1 is MNHEY, CDR2 SMNVEV, per germline (reference sequence). This CDR3 is built from 13 residues. CDR3 sequence: CASSSPPDTEAFF. CDR3 nucleotide sequence: TGTGCCAGCAGTTCCCCCCCCGACACTGAAGCTTTCTTT.

The chain recombines TRBV5-1 with TRBJ2-3; 12 nucleotides agree with TRBD2. J was trimmed by 0 bases and V by 0 bases; bases with no gene match: 8. This CDR3 is 19 amino acids long. CDR1 SGHRS and CDR2 YFSETQ come from the germline V gene. The DNA for the CDR3 is TGCGCCAGCAGCTTGGTACTAGCGGGGGGCCTAACTAGCACAGATACGCAGTATTTT. This sequence encodes CASSLVLAGGLTSTDTQYF.

Here the CDR3 reads CASSMLGTPYGYTF. Here the CDR3 DNA reads TGTGCCAGTAGTATGCTCGGGACACCCTATGGCTACACCTTC. V is TRBV19 and J is TRBJ1-2; D perhaps matches TRBD1 (6 bases). Per the germline V gene, CDR1 is LNHDA and CDR2 is SQIVND (reference sequence). The V gene lost 3 bases and the J gene lost 4 bases, with 12 bases spanning the gap. This CDR3 has 14 amino acids.

V usage is TRBV9 and J usage is TRBJ2-1; 9 bases agree with TRBD2. With V trimmed by 1 base and J by 6 bases, 11 bases remained unmatched. The CDR3 runs to 17 residues. Germline V gives CDR1 SGDLS, CDR2 YYNGEE. The CDR3 protein is CASSVYIAGGHFNEQFF. For the CDR3, the DNA is TGTGCCAGCAGCGTATACATCGCGGGGGGGCACTTCAATGAGCAGTTCTTC.

The chain couples TRBV10-2 to TRBJ2-5; TRBD2 matches 10 bases. Germline V gives CDR1 WSHSY, CDR2 SAAADI. The V and J ends lost 2 bases and 5 bases, in that order; junction bases with no gene match: 8. The CDR3 is 16 amino acids. DNA of the CDR3: TGCGCCAGCAGTGAGGCCCTAGCGGGGGACACGGAGACCCAGTACTTC. It yields the protein CASSEALAGDTETQYF.

This clone was counted between two and nine times. V gene TRBV9 combines with J gene TRBJ1-2, with D hard to call. V was cut by 3 bases and J by 4 bases, with 13 bases left in between. There are 14 residues in the CDR3. In germline, CDR1 is SGDLS, CDR2 YYNGEE. The CDR3 nucleotides are TGTGCCAGCAGCGAATCAGGTACTTCCTATGGCTACACCTTC. This translates into CASSESGTSYGYTF.

As DNA, the CDR3 is TGCGCCAGCAGCCTCCTAAATACGCAGTATTTT. This encodes CASSLLNTQYF. This chain connects TRBV5-1 to TRBJ2-3; unclear D gene. Deletions cut 4 bases from V and 7 bases from J, with 7 bases between. In germline, CDR1 is SGHRS, CDR2 YFSETQ. This CDR3 has 11 amino acids.

The chain employs TRBV19 and TRBJ1-5; TRBD1 matches 8 bases. In germline, CDR1 is LNHDA, CDR2 SQIVND (reference sequence). With 7 bases clipped from V and 6 bases from J, the junction kept 11 bases outside the gene matches. The length of the CDR3 is 15 residues. CDR3 in DNA: TGTGCCAGTAAGCAGGGGGCGGAGATGGGTCAGCCCCAGCATTTT. It is translated as CASKQGAEMGQPQHF.

V and J are TRBV7-2 and TRBJ2-7, with D perhaps matching TRBD2 (6 bases). This CDR3 comprises 14 residues. The V and J ends lost 2 bases and 1 base respectively, with 9 bases between them. Germline V gives CDR1 SGHTA, CDR2 FQGNSA. The CDR3, as DNA: TGTGCCAGCAGCTTATATGGAGGGTCCTACGAGCAGTACTTC. Its protein is CASSLYGGSYEQYF. Combining the CDR3 with reference TRBV7-2 and TRBJ2-7 gives the whole variable domain GAGVSQSPSNKVTEKGKDVELRCDPISGHTALYWYRQSLGQGLEFLIYFQGNSAPDKSGLPSDRFSAERTGGSVSTLTIQRTQQEDSAVYLCASSLYGGSYEQYFGPGTRLTVT.

The genes are TRBV11-2 and TRBJ2-3; D possibly corresponds to TRBD2 (7 bases). The V gene's germline CDR1 is SGHAT and CDR2 FQNNGV. The CDR3 contains 15 residues. The germline V and J ends were trimmed by 7 bases and 2 bases, with 16 bases remaining between them. The chain's CDR3 is CASTVWGGHTDTQYF. The DNA for the CDR3 is TGTGCCAGCACCGTGTGGGGGGGCCACACAGATACGCAGTATTTT. Full variable domain (outside the CDR3, taken from reference TRBV11-2 and TRBJ2-3): EAGVAQSPRYKIIEKRQSVAFWCNPISGHATLYWYQQILGQGPKLLIQFQNNGVVDDSQLPKDRFSAERLKGVDSTLKIQPAKLEDSAVYLCASTVWGGHTDTQYFGPGTRLTVL.